One sample yielded the 23 T cell receptor beta chains listed below, sequenced in a study of cytomegalovirus exposure and HLA in healthy donors (dated by TCRdb to 2016 to 2017). Receptor amplification or capture employed the immunoSEQ multiplex PCR assay. For the multiplex PCR, a mixture combining 60 forward primers for TCR Vbeta segments and 13 reverse primers for TCR Jbeta segments was used. The source is immuneACCESS, and TCRdb retained only in-frame sequences with V and J called. Part of the clones is not carried over; for the studies checked, unresolved V genes explain less than half of this, and the remainder is unexplained. A total of around 150,000 clones appear in this sample, roughly 73% of them only once. Jointly, the top ten make up around 4.7% of the sample. The sample taken for sequencing was PBMCs. Source of these receptors: a male donor in good health and CMV-seronegative.

This chain uses TRBV28 with TRBJ1-4; D is possibly TRBD1 (5 bases). Per the germline V gene, CDR1 is MDHEN and CDR2 is SYDVKM. This CDR3 is 13 amino acids long. Trimming shortened V by 7 bases and J by 7 bases, and 13 bases separated the two germline ends. CDR3 bases: TGTGCCAGCAAGTGGCAGGGTACTGAAAAACTGTTTTTT. It codes for CASKWQGTEKLFF.

V gene TRBV28 combines with J gene TRBJ1-2; TRBD1 matches at 12 bases. Germline CDR1 reads MDHEN; CDR2 reads SYDVKM. There are 12 residues in the CDR3. V was clipped by 11 bases and J by 7 bases; unmatched bases: 5. DNA of the CDR3: TGTGCCGTGGGGACAGGGGGCTCTGGCTACACCTTC. Translation gives CAVGTGGSGYTF.

V gene TRBV7-9 combines with J gene TRBJ1-1, with D possibly being TRBD1 (5 bases). The CDR3 runs to 15 residues. CDR1 SEHNR and CDR2 FQNEAQ come from the germline V gene (reference sequence). Deletions cut 4 bases from V and 0 bases from J, with 12 bases between. The CDR3 DNA reads as TGTGCCAGCAGCTCCTACTCGACAGTGAACACTGAAGCTTTCTTT. The encoded protein is CASSSYSTVNTEAFF.

CDR3: CASRGALAPGAQYF. Written as DNA, the CDR3 is TGCGCCAGCAGAGGAGCACTAGCGCCTGGTGCGCAGTATTTT. This chain uses TRBV5-1 with TRBJ2-3, with 7 positions matching TRBD2. Losses at the gene ends were 5 bases for V and 10 bases for J; bases not matched to a gene: 13. Germline V lookup: CDR1 SGHRS, CDR2 YFSETQ. The CDR3 length is 14 residues.

V usage is TRBV2 and J usage is TRBJ2-5; 10 nucleotides match TRBD1. The DNA matches TRBJ2-7 better at its end, which makes the J call doubtful. The CDR3 has 16 amino acids. CDR1 and CDR2 from the germline V gene are SNHLY and FYNNEI. CDR3 sequence: CASSGGQGVSSYEQYF. CDR3 in DNA: TGTGCCAGCAGTGGAGGACAGGGGGTAAGCTCCTACGAGCAGTACTTC.

V gene TRBV12-5 combines with J gene TRBJ2-7; 7 bases line up with TRBD1. V shed 4 bases, J shed 6 bases, and the junction held 3 bases outside the gene matches. This CDR3 contains 12 residues. Germline V gene data show CDR1 as LGHNT and CDR2 as FRNRAP. CDR3 residues: CASGWDRGEQYF. DNA of the CDR3: TGTGCTAGTGGTTGGGACAGAGGCGAGCAGTACTTC.

The chain combines TRBV7-3 with TRBJ1-1, with 7 bases fitting TRBD1. Germline trimming cut 0 bases from V and 1 base from J; bases unmatched to any gene: 5. CDR1 and CDR2 (germline): SGHTA, FQGTGA. This CDR3 spans 16 amino acids. In DNA form, the CDR3 reads TGTGCCAGCAGCTTAACACTGACAGGGCCGAACACTGAAGCTTTCTTT. Its translation: CASSLTLTGPNTEAFF.

The V gene is TRBV18, the J gene TRBJ1-2; 7 bases are shared with TRBD1. V shed 2 bases and J 0 bases; nucleotides not matched to a gene: 3. Germline loops: CDR1 KGHSH, CDR2 LQKENI. The CDR3 runs 15 residues. The CDR3 protein is CASSPNRGSNYGYTF. CDR3 DNA sequence: TGTGCCAGCTCACCAAACAGGGGATCTAACTATGGCTACACCTTC. The whole variable domain, remainder taken from reference TRBV18 and TRBJ1-2, is NAGVMQNPRHLVRRRGQEARLRCSPMKGHSHVYWYRQLPEEGLKFMVYLQKENIIDESGMPKERFSAEFPKEGPSILRIQQVVRGDSAAYFCASSPNRGSNYGYTFGSGTRLTVV.

This clone appeared a few times. The V gene is TRBV11-1, the J gene TRBJ1-5; 8 bases agree with TRBD1. Germline V gene sequence: CDR1 SGHAT, CDR2 FQDESV (reference sequence). The CDR3 length is 15 residues. V dropped 1 base and J dropped 7; count of bases not matched to a gene: 6. The CDR3 bases are TGTGCCAGCAGCTTAGTGGGCAGGGGGCTACAGCCCCAGCATTTT. It translates to CASSLVGRGLQPQHF. The full variable domain, completed using reference TRBV11-1 and TRBJ1-5, is EAEVAQSPRYKITEKSQAVAFWCDPISGHATLYWYRQILGQGPELLVQFQDESVVDDSQLPKDRFSAERLKGVDSTLKIQPAELGDSAMYLCASSLVGRGLQPQHFGDGTRLSIL.

The CDR3 nucleotides are TGTGCCAGCAGCCAAGAATGGGGGACAACCCAGCCCCAGCATTTT. Encoded protein: CASSQEWGTTQPQHF. This rearrangement joins TRBV4-2 to TRBJ1-5; TRBD1 is a possible D gene (6 bases). CDR1 and CDR2 from the germline V gene are LGHNA and YNFKEQ. The CDR3 has 15 residues. V was clipped by 0 bases and J by 7 bases, with 13 bases between them.

This clone is a singleton in its sample. The gene calls are TRBV5-1 and TRBJ1-1; D is unresolved. Germline V gene sequence: CDR1 SGHRS, CDR2 YFSETQ. V was cut by 4 bases and J by 4 bases, with 11 bases left in between. The CDR3 sequence is 13 residues long. In nucleotides, the CDR3 is TGCGCCAGCAGCAGTATTTCGGGCACTGAAGCTTTCTTT. It translates to CASSSISGTEAFF.

The rearrangement links TRBV19 to TRBJ1-5; D might be TRBD1 (6 bases). V gave up 5 bases and J gave up 4 bases, with 15 bases separating them. CDR1 is LNHDA, CDR2 SQIVND, per germline (reference sequence). This CDR3 has 15 residues. CDR3 residues: CASSPTGYGNQPQHF. As DNA, the CDR3 is TGTGCCAGTAGTCCCACAGGGTATGGTAATCAGCCCCAGCATTTT.

The chain's CDR3 is CASSLYLRQGNEKLFF. The CDR3 DNA reads TGCGCCAGCAGCTTGTACCTGAGACAGGGTAATGAAAAACTGTTTTTT. This sequence joins TRBV5-1 and TRBJ1-4, with 7 bases identical to TRBD1. Germline V gives CDR1 SGHRS, CDR2 YFSETQ. This CDR3 has 16 amino acids. With V trimmed by 1 base and J by 4 bases, 7 bases remained unmatched.

The chain uses TRBV6-5 and TRBJ2-5, with D perhaps TRBD1 (6 bases). There are 13 residues in the CDR3. V was shortened by 6 bases and J by 3 bases, with 11 bases between the two germline ends. CDR1 and CDR2 from the germline V gene are MNHEY and SVGAGI. CDR3 loop: CASSPTGKETQYF. In DNA form, the CDR3 reads TGTGCCAGCAGCCCTACAGGGAAAGAGACCCAGTACTTC.

The chain employs TRBV7-9 and TRBJ1-5; 7 bases align to TRBD1. The germline V gene encodes CDR1 SEHNR and CDR2 FQNEAQ (reference sequence). V shed 5 bases, J shed 3 bases, and the junction held 4 bases outside the gene matches. CDR3 size: 14 residues. CDR3 nucleotide sequence: TGTGCCAGCAGCCTGACAGGGACCAATCAGCCCCAGCATTTT. It yields the protein CASSLTGTNQPQHF.

The J gene is TRBJ1-2, the V gene TRBV19, with D hard to call. Germline V CDR1 and CDR2: LNHDA, SQIVND (reference sequence). The CDR3 is 12 amino acids. Trimming removed 2 bases from V and 6 bases from J, with 7 bases in between. The CDR3 protein is CASSIQRDGYTF. The CDR3 DNA follows: TGTGCCAGTAGTATACAGCGGGATGGCTACACCTTC.

This clone was observed a handful of times. The rearrangement joins TRBV7-9 to TRBJ2-7; 10 bases line up with TRBD2. Germline V gene lookup returns CDR1 SEHNR and CDR2 FQNEAQ (reference sequence). V shed 5 bases, J shed 2 bases, and the junction held 6 bases outside the gene matches. This CDR3 comprises 15 residues. This CDR3 reads CASSQSGGVPYEQYF. The CDR3 DNA reads as TGTGCCAGCAGCCAGAGCGGGGGGGTACCCTACGAGCAGTACTTC.

The chain couples TRBV6-6 to TRBJ2-7; D is undetermined. V was shortened by 0 bases and J by 7 bases, with 13 bases between the two germline ends. Germline CDR1 and CDR2: MNHNY and SVGAGI (reference sequence). The CDR3 loop spans 14 amino acids. In DNA, the CDR3 is TGTGCCAGCAGTTACTCGTATACGCACAAGGAGCAGTACTTC. Its translation: CASSYSYTHKEQYF.

V usage is TRBV7-3 and J usage is TRBJ1-1, with TRBD1 matching over 10 bases. Germline V gene data show CDR1 as SGHTA and CDR2 as FQGTGA. The J segment lost 4 bases and the V segment lost 5 bases, leaving 1 base of the junction unmatched. The CDR3 runs to 13 residues. The CDR3 bases are TGTGCCAGCAGCCGGACAGGGGGCACTGAAGCTTTCTTT. As protein: CASSRTGGTEAFF.

The chain carries TRBV18 and TRBJ2-2; D uncertain. Trimming took 3 bases from V and 4 from J, leaving 6 bases between them. The CDR3 has 13 amino acids. Germline lookup yields CDR1 KGHSH and CDR2 LQKENI. The CDR3 DNA is TGTGCCAGCTCACCGGCTAGCACCGGGGAGCTGTTTTTT. It encodes CASSPASTGELFF.

The chain carries TRBV12-5 and TRBJ1-1; TRBD1 matches at 11 bases. This CDR3 contains 17 residues. V lost 4 bases and J lost 3; bases outside the gene matches: 10. Germline V lookup: CDR1 LGHNT, CDR2 FRNRAP. The CDR3 region has the DNA TGTGCTAGTGGTTCGCCCGTGGACAGGGGGCATGACACTGAAGCTTTCTTT. The encoded protein is CASGSPVDRGHDTEAFF. The entire variable domain, with the rest obtained from reference TRBV12-5 and TRBJ1-1, is as follows: DARVTQTPRHKVTEMGQEVTMRCQPILGHNTVFWYRQTMMQGLELLAYFRNRAPLDDSGMPKDRFSAEMPDATLATLKIQPSEPRDSAVYFCASGSPVDRGHDTEAFFGQGTRLTVV.

The chain recombines TRBV9 with TRBJ2-3, with no clear D. CDR3 length: 14 residues. Germline-derived CDR1 and CDR2 are SGDLS and YYNGEE. Between the trimmed V and J ends, which lost 7 bases and 0 bases, there was a span of 12 bases. The CDR3 spells CASALGSSTDTQYF. For the CDR3, the DNA is TGTGCCAGCGCCTTGGGCTCGAGCACAGATACGCAGTATTTT. The variable domain in full, completed from reference TRBV9 and TRBJ2-3, reads DSGVTQTPKHLITATGQRVTLRCSPRSGDLSVYWYQQSLDQGLQFLIQYYNGEERAKGNILERFSAQQFPDLHSELNLSSLELGDSALYFCASALGSSTDTQYFGPGTRLTVL.

This chain links TRBV7-9 with TRBJ1-1; D remains ambiguous. The CDR3 has 14 residues. Trimming took off 3 bases at V and 5 bases at J, with 13 bases between the two ends. Germline CDR1 and CDR2: SEHNR and FQNEAQ (reference sequence). The DNA for the CDR3 is TGTGCCAGCAGCTTCACCGGGGTACGGACTGAAGCTTTCTTT. Amino acids: CASSFTGVRTEAFF. Full variable domain (outside the CDR3, taken from reference TRBV7-9 and TRBJ1-1): DTGVSQNPRHKITKRGQNVTFRCDPISEHNRLYWYRQTLGQGPEFLTYFQNEAQLEKSRLLSDRFSAERPKGSFSTLEIQRTEQGDSAMYLCASSFTGVRTEAFFGQGTRLTVV.